This T cell receptor beta chain was retrieved from a study of T cells after yellow fever vaccination (dated by TCRdb to the late 2010s). Looking at the study overall: Libraries from fractions with low cell numbers were prepared with the SMART-Seq v4 Ultra Low Input RNA kit. To follow T-cell clones before and after both primary and booster YFV17D yellow fever vaccination, bulk TCR alpha and beta repertoires underwent longitudinal sequencing. The cohort comprised two healthy male donors, one aged 18 to 30 and one aged 30 to 40 years. Bulk PBMC replicates and cell subsets were isolated from blood drawn at multiple timepoints before and after both primary and secondary immunization. Study-wide findings and limitations: Because abundant contaminating clonotypes from the bulk population could be contained in FACS-sorted repertoires, computational filtering was required. Most clones expanded after primary vaccination were re-detected after the booster (approximately 95% of CD4 and approximately 88% of CD8), suggesting broad memory maintenance. A small share of clonotypes was detected in both CD4 and CD8 compartments, with the overlap likely arising from convergent recombination. Compared with the primary T-cell response, the secondary T-cell response was faster but weaker, reaching its peak on day 5 rather than on day 15. Because the study included only a couple of donors, the extent to which the findings can be generalized is limited.

TCR cDNA was synthesized by 5'RACE template switching, through which a universal primer site and unique molecular identifiers were introduced. Priming of cDNA synthesis was performed from both the TCR alpha and TCR beta constant segments. Two PCR steps were used to amplify libraries, with sample barcodes and sequencing adapters being added in the second step. Libraries were sequenced on Illumina HiSeq 2500 (2x100 bp) or NovaSeq (2x150 bp). Per the original workflow: MIGEC was used to demultiplex reads and collapse the reads into UMI consensus sequences, and MiXCR was used for V(D)J alignment. Vaccine-responding clonotypes were identified with edgeR using replicate PBMC samples, with FDR below 0.01 and a log2 fold change above 5 up to day 15 being required. Bulk clonotypes were assigned CD4 or CD8 identity according to which sequenced CD4 or CD8 repertoire held them at higher abundance. TCRdb handled the public reads itself, with Q25 trimming in fastp and clone calling in MiXCR, and kept productive beta chains. A single entry per CDR3 protein holds the most common genes and DNA from its merged rows. The V and J calls and clone size are TCRdb's, not the authors'. The table for this sample lists under 700,000 distinct CDR3 sequences; around 16% of them were counted only once. The top ten hold roughly 17% of the sample.

Interpreted using the paper, the treatment or condition label stands for: live attenuated yellow fever vaccine strain. At each blood-draw timepoint, two biological replicates of bulk PBMCs were obtained. A standard Ficoll-Paque protocol was used to isolate PBMCs from peripheral blood. TriZol was used to extract RNA from bulk PBMCs, from CD4 and CD8 fractions, and from dextramer-positive and dextramer-negative fractions. This clonotype was seen many times. It has no known antigen specificity. Base qualities were left out, and no much larger clone turns up one base away. The CDR3 starts with the cysteine, ends with the phenylalanine, and has 13 residues. The sequence is cut down to CDR3 DNA, 39 bases in frame from base 1. Trimming at the junction amounts to 5 bases on V and 5 bases on J, and the germline ends lie 7 bases apart. Based on the germline V gene, the CDR1 and CDR2 sequences are SGHTA and FQGNSA.

This TCR was recovered from a man aged 18 to 29 who received the YFV17D yellow fever vaccine. The sample was PBMCs, taken less than 6 days after the first yellow fever vaccination. The rearrangement joined TRBV7-2 to TRBJ1-6; the D gene cannot be named for sure. In nucleotides, the sequence is TGTGCCAGCAGCCCTCTACATAATTCACCCCTCCACTTT. Its coded protein is CASSPLHNSPLHF. This CDR3, with the reference TRBV7-2 and TRBJ1-6 proteins standing in past its ends, gives the full variable domain GAGVSQSPSNKVTEKGKDVELRCDPISGHTALYWYRQSLGQGLEFLIYFQGNSAPDKSGLPSDRFSAERTGGSVSTLTIQRTQQEDSAVYLCASSPLHNSPLHFGNGTRLTVT.